This T cell receptor beta chain was documented in a study of shared T cell receptors in the human thymus (dated by TCRdb to about 2021). Some background on the complete study: The study investigated the way shared, self-reactive T-cell receptor alpha chains are produced in the human thymus.

V sheds 3 bases and J sheds 5 bases, leaving 19 bases between their ends. Taken from cysteine to phenylalanine, the CDR3 has 16 residues. CDR3 DNA is the only sequence kept; it has 48 bases, read in frame from the first base. CDR1 and CDR2 were assigned from the germline V gene as MGHDK and SYGVNS. Library method: the immunoSEQ multiplex PCR assay. In its TCRdb copy, this immuneACCESS table keeps in-frame sequences only and misses some clones. Where compared with another copy, unresolved V genes explain less than half of these, and the others have no known cause. The sample yields under 700,000 clones; 78% were counted once. The ten top clones hold roughly 0.013% of the sample. This clone has a handful of counts. Its antigen remains unidentified. Per-nucleotide qualities are absent, and no much larger clonotype sits a single base away. The same data also contributed to another study, on human thymus T cells. The second study reports: Immunologically healthy infants undergoing open corrective cardiac surgery for congenital heart defects in Finland were used as donors. Thymus tissue was obtained as surgical resects removed during corrective cardiac surgery. V and J gene segment usage appeared biased in both thymic and peripheral blood repertoires. The related research reported highly overlapping thymic TCR repertoires among unrelated individuals. The study characterized TCR alpha and beta repertoires from roughly eight infant thymus samples and four related peripheral blood samples. Donor ages ranged from roughly 6 to 250 days, and the cohort comprised about six male and a couple of female infants. Thymocytes were mechanically released from the tissue and were stored as pellets of about 10-30 million cells at -70 degrees C. A QIAsymphony instrument was used to extract genomic DNA from frozen cell pellets. Using the immunoSEQ multiplex PCR assay, the TCRB and TCRAD loci were amplified from a standardized quantity of quality-controlled genomic DNA. The amplicons spanned the V(D)J region and were long enough to cover the CDR3 and allow V and J genes to be identified. Through the commercial immunoSEQ service, the amplicons were sequenced on an Illumina platform. Primer bias and sequencing errors were corrected as previously described, and TCRAD and TCRB were defined on the basis of the IMGT database. Analysis of the repertoires was done with immunoSEQ Analyzer 3.0 and VDJTools and included basic statistics, V/J segment usage, diversity estimates, rarefaction and pairwise overlap. Diversity was estimated using the Chao1, ChaoE, Efron-Thisted, Shannon and inverse Simpson indices, and was also estimated on datasets down-sampled to the size of the smallest sample. Repertoire overlap was determined by strict matching of CDR3 nucleotide sequence, V gene and J gene, and Jaccard-based multidimensional scaling clustering was applied. On average, thymus samples yielded approximately 780,000 unique TCRB clonotypes, whereas blood samples yielded roughly 80,000.

Recombination linked TRBV25-1 to TRBJ1-2, and TRBD1 may be the D gene, going by 6 matching bases. The receptor was derived from a boy under two years old with a congenital heart defect. Donor details come from another sample of the same person, matched by shared clones. Sequencing was carried out using thymocytes. DNA sequence: TGTGCCAGCAGTGATGATAACAGGGAAAGTCATTATGGCTACACCTTC. Translated, this is CASSDDNRESHYGYTF.